The next 19 T cell receptor beta chains were all read from a single sample in a study of T cell responses to AZD1222 COVID-19 vaccine (dated by TCRdb to about 2021). Interpreted using the paper, the time point label stands for: baseline before first vaccination. Library generation was performed with the immunoSEQ multiplex PCR assay. TCRdb retrieved this table from immuneACCESS and kept in-frame rearrangements only. Not all clones are present; in checked studies, unresolved V genes account for under half, and no reason is known for the remainder. This sample holds about 190,000 clones; roughly 93% were observed only once. The ten largest clonotypes hold 0.99% of the sample. Sequences were derived from peripheral blood, sampled on day 0 of AZD1222 vaccination. Every receptor here comes from an adult in good health.

The chain employs TRBV13 and TRBJ1-2, with 7 bases fitting TRBD1. CDR1 and CDR2 (germline): PRHDT, FYEKMQ (reference sequence). J lost 5 bases, V lost 5 bases, and 14 bases had no gene match. CDR3 length: 16 amino acids. The CDR3 reads CASSMTGSTNDYGYTF. In DNA form, the CDR3 reads TGTGCCAGCAGCATGACAGGGTCCACGAATGATTATGGCTACACCTTC.

The V call is TRBV7-3, the J call TRBJ2-5; D might be TRBD1 (6 bases). The ends were cut back, 5 bases at V and 2 bases at J, with 9 bases in the middle. CDR3 size: 13 residues. Germline CDR1 is SGHTA and CDR2 is FQGTGA. CDR3 in DNA: TGTGCCAGCAGCGCAGGGGCACAAGAGACCCAGTACTTC. This gives the protein CASSAGAQETQYF.

The chain has TRBV6-2 or TRBV6-3 and TRBJ1-1; D is unresolved. Trimming pared 5 bases from V and 8 bases from J, leaving 12 bases between. Germline values: CDR1 MNHEY, CDR2 SVGEGT. This CDR3 contains 12 residues. The CDR3 sequence is CASSDLLGEAFF. DNA for the CDR3: TGTGCCAGCAGTGACCTTTTGGGGGAAGCTTTCTTT.

The rearrangement joins TRBV12-3 or TRBV12-4 to TRBJ1-2; TRBD1 matches at 9 bases. The CDR3 spans 13 residues. With V trimmed by 5 bases and J by 7 bases, 5 bases remained unmatched. CDR3 sequence: CASSTGTGSGYTF. The CDR3 DNA sequence: TGTGCCAGCAGTACCGGGACAGGGAGTGGCTACACCTTC.

The chain recombines TRBV14 with TRBJ1-3; 8 bases line up with TRBD1. CDR1 SGHDN and CDR2 FVKESK come from the germline V gene. The CDR3 extends over 14 amino acids. V gave up 6 bases and J gave up 4 bases; unmatched junction bases: 5. The CDR3 protein is CASRPTGEGNTIYF. In DNA, the CDR3 is TGTGCCAGCAGGCCGACAGGGGAAGGAAACACCATATATTTT.

The chain combines TRBV18 with TRBJ2-1; 11 nucleotides agree with TRBD1. The CDR3 covers 15 residues. The germline V gene has CDR1 KGHSH and CDR2 LQKENI. Losses at the gene ends were 3 bases for V and 5 bases for J; bases not matched to a gene: 3. The CDR3 protein is CASSPGTGGDNEQFF. DNA of the CDR3: TGTGCCAGCTCACCCGGGACAGGGGGTGACAATGAGCAGTTCTTC.

This sequence joins TRBV3-1 (or the pseudogene TRBV3-2) and TRBJ2-4; 7 nucleotides match TRBD1. V lost 3 bases, J lost 9 bases, and 2 bases stayed unmatched. Germline V CDR1 and CDR2: LGHDT, YNNKEL (reference sequence). The CDR3 length is 12 residues. CDR3 bases: TGTGCCAGCAGCCATTACAGGGGCATTCAGTACTTC. It translates to CASSHYRGIQYF.

The chain has TRBV29-1 and TRBJ2-3; perhaps TRBD2 as D (5 bases). Germline V CDR1 and CDR2: SQVTM, ANQGSEA. There are 13 residues in the CDR3. Trimming cost V 3 bases and J 5 bases, with 12 bases left between them. CDR3: CSVDGSEGDTQYF. CDR3 in DNA: TGCAGCGTTGATGGTAGCGAAGGAGATACGCAGTATTTT.

V usage is TRBV24-1 and J usage is TRBJ1-2; tentative D call: TRBD1 (5 bases). The CDR3 contains 16 residues. The germline V gene encodes CDR1 KGHDR and CDR2 SFDVKD. Trimming took 4 bases from V and 1 from J, leaving 15 bases between them. CDR3 in DNA: TGTGCCACCAGTGACCCGGGGACGGCCGATAACTATGGCTACACCTTC. It encodes CATSDPGTADNYGYTF.

This sequence joins TRBV29-1 and TRBJ2-3, with 8 positions matching TRBD2. CDR3 size: 15 residues. V shed 1 base, J shed 1 base, and the junction held 4 bases outside the gene matches. Germline CDR1 is SQVTM and CDR2 is ANQGSEA. The CDR3 loop is CSVEGRAGGTDTQYF. In DNA form, the CDR3 reads TGCAGCGTTGAAGGACGAGCGGGAGGCACAGATACGCAGTATTTT.

The chain couples TRBV10-2 to TRBJ1-4; 7 nucleotides line up with TRBD1. The V gene end was trimmed by 10 bases and the J gene end by 5 bases; junction bases not matched to a gene: 7. Germline V lookup: CDR1 WSHSY, CDR2 SAAADI. The CDR3 covers 13 residues. The CDR3 reads CATLGTANEKLFF. The CDR3 nucleotides are TGCGCCACCTTGGGGACAGCCAATGAAAAACTGTTTTTT.

This clone was seen a few times. The chain carries TRBV11-2 and TRBJ1-2; no reliable D call. Germline V gene lookup returns CDR1 SGHAT and CDR2 FQNNGV. This CDR3 has 13 residues. V lost 5 bases, J lost 12 bases, and 19 bases lay in between. Written as DNA, the CDR3 is TGTGCCAGCAGCGCCCGCTCAGGAGAACTCAACACCTTC. Translated: CASSARSGELNTF.

This chain links TRBV6-5 with TRBJ1-6; 11 bases fit TRBD1. Trimming at V came to 2 bases and at J to 8 bases, leaving 5 bases not matched to a gene. The CDR3 is 16 residues long. CDR1 is MNHEY and CDR2 is SVGAGI in the germline V gene. CDR3 sequence reads: CASSYGTGGSDSPLHF. For the CDR3, the DNA is TGTGCCAGCAGTTACGGGACAGGGGGGAGTGATTCACCCCTCCACTTT.

The sample holds one count of this clone. The chain has TRBV7-3 and TRBJ2-7; 8 positions agree with TRBD2. V trimming: 4 bases; J trimming: 3 bases; junction bases outside the gene matches: 2. The CDR3 loop spans 13 amino acids. Germline values: CDR1 SGHTA, CDR2 FQGTGA. The CDR3 sequence is CASSSSGGYEQYF. The CDR3 DNA sequence: TGTGCCAGCAGCTCAAGCGGGGGCTACGAGCAGTACTTC.

This clone came up a few times. The rearrangement uses TRBV10-3 and TRBJ2-7; tentative D call: TRBD2 (5 bases). The V gene's germline CDR1 is ENHRY and CDR2 SYGVKD. Deletions cut 3 bases from V and 1 base from J, with 10 bases between. The CDR3 totals 14 residues. The CDR3 region has the DNA TGTGCCATCAGTGAAGGCGGGTGGTCCTACGAGCAGTACTTC. This encodes CAISEGGWSYEQYF.

This rearrangement joins TRBV27 to TRBJ1-1, with TRBD1 matching 10 bases. After removal of 0 bases from V and 2 bases from J, the junction contained 3 bases not matched to a gene. Germline V lookup: CDR1 MNHEY, CDR2 SMNVEV (reference sequence). The CDR3 covers 16 residues. The CDR3 loop is CASSLSGTGVNTEAFF. The CDR3 DNA is TGTGCCAGCAGTTTATCGGGGACAGGGGTAAACACTGAAGCTTTCTTT.

The chain joins TRBV10-3 to TRBJ2-2; no reliable D call. Trimming removed 3 bases from V and 1 base from J, with 9 bases in between. Germline V CDR1 and CDR2: ENHRY, SYGVKD. This CDR3 has 15 amino acids. The CDR3: CAISDPNRNTGELFF. As DNA, the CDR3 is TGTGCCATCAGTGACCCTAACAGGAACACCGGGGAGCTGTTTTTT.

This clone has just one count. The chain employs TRBV19 and TRBJ2-7, with 12 bases aligning to TRBD2. The V and J ends lost 5 bases and 2 bases, in that order; junction bases with no gene match: 10. Germline V gene data show CDR1 as LNHDA and CDR2 as SQIVND (reference sequence). This CDR3 spans 17 amino acids. The CDR3 loop reads CASSPTSGRNVAYEQYF. The CDR3 DNA follows: TGTGCCAGTAGTCCCACTAGCGGGAGGAATGTTGCCTACGAGCAGTACTTC. Using reference TRBV19 and TRBJ2-7 for the parts outside the CDR3, the full variable domain is DGGITQSPKYLFRKEGQNVTLSCEQNLNHDAMYWYRQDPGQGLRLIYYSQIVNDFQKGDIAEGYSVSREKKESFPLTVTSAQKNPTAFYLCASSPTSGRNVAYEQYFGPGTRLTVT.

This clone has a single count. CDR3 DNA: TGCGCCAGCAGCCGGGGCCTCGAACGAGAGACGAACACCGGGGAGCTGTTTTTT. This sequence encodes CASSRGLERETNTGELFF. V and J are TRBV5-1 and TRBJ2-2; the D gene could be TRBD1 or TRBD2 (5 bases each). V gave up 4 bases and J gave up 0 bases, with 19 bases separating them. This CDR3 contains 18 residues. Germline-derived CDR1 and CDR2 are SGHRS and YFSETQ.